This record looks at one T cell receptor (beta chain) sequence and its context. An amount of RNA that ranged from roughly 0.5 to 1 ug was reverse transcribed with random hexamers. immunoSEQ multiplex PCR amplified TCR beta CDR3 across 54 Vbeta, 13 Jbeta. TCRdb analysed the immunoSEQ multiplex PCR reads with MiXCR anew, one entry per CDR3 protein. The sample yields over 350,000 distinct CDR3 sequences, approximately 85% seen once. There are 19 residues in the CDR3. From germline, CDR1 is MNHEY and CDR2 SMNVEV (reference sequence). V was shortened by 1 base and J by 0 bases, with 19 bases between the two germline ends. The sample belongs to a study of CD8 T cells in Susac syndrome. Sequencing of TCR beta was undertaken in CD8+ and CD4+ T cells derived from blood. CD8+ and CD4+ T cells were negatively isolated; TEMRA cells were FACS-enriched.

Material: CD8+ T cells from PBMCs. The sequence came from a human donor with multiple sclerosis. V and J are TRBV27 and TRBJ2-1; D unclear. The CDR3 DNA sequence: TGTGCCAGCAGTTTATACGGGCCGCCAACGACGAGCTCCTACAATGAGCAGTTCTTC. Residues: CASSLYGPPTTSSYNEQFF.